Listed here is a single TCR beta chain. This sample is drawn from a study of T cells in Graves' hyperthyroidism and ophthalmopathy. Study-level information: Initial diagnosis, before any treatment, was when peripheral blood was collected.

The TCR beta CDR3 regions underwent amplification using RNA transcripts as the source. The HTBI primer set served for first-round RT-PCR of the TCR CDR3. MiXCR, applied by TCRdb to the multiplex PCR reads, yields one record per CDR3 protein. The sample holds around 250,000 distinct CDR3 sequences, 14% to 15% seen once. The J segment lost 6 bases and the V segment lost 0 bases, leaving 9 bases of the junction unmatched. Germline loops: CDR1 SGHRS, CDR2 YFSETQ. The CDR3 spans 18 residues. Patients aged 18 to 65 with hyperthyroidism were newly diagnosed, with duration under 2 months. Those patients with uncontrolled infection, other autoimmune disease, pregnancy or lactation were excluded.

The chain employs TRBV5-1 and TRBJ2-3; 14 bases fit TRBD2. The clonotype was recovered from a woman in her thirties or forties with Graves' hyperthyroidism that later progressed to Graves' ophthalmopathy. Sequencing was done on a sample of blood. This CDR3 is CASSLAGRLAGGPDTQYF. CDR3 nucleotides: TGCGCCAGCAGCTTGGCCGGGAGACTAGCGGGAGGGCCGGATACGCAGTATTTT.